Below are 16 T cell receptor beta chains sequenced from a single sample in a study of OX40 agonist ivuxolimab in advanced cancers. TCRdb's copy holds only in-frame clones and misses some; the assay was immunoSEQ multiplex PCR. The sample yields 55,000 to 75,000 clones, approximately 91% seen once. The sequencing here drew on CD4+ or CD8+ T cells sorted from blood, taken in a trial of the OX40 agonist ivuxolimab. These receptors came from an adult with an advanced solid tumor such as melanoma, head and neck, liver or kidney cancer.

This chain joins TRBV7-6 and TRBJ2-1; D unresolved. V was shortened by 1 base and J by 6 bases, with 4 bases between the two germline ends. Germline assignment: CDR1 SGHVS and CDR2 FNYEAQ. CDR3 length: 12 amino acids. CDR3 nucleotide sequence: TGTGCCAGCAGCTTAGAGGGCAATGAGCAGTTCTTC. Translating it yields CASSLEGNEQFF. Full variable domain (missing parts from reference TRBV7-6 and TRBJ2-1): GAGVSQSPRYKVTKRGQDVALRCDPISGHVSLYWYRQALGQGPEFLTYFNYEAQQDKSGLPNDRFSAERPEGSISTLTIQRTEQRDSAMYRCASSLEGNEQFFGPGTRLTVL.

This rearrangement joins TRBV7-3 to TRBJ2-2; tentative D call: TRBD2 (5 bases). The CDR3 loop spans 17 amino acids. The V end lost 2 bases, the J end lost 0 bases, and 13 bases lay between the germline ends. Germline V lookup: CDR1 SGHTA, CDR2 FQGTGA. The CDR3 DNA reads TGTGCCAGCAGCTTAGGGATAGCGACCGCGAACACCGGGGAGCTGTTTTTT. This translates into CASSLGIATANTGELFF.

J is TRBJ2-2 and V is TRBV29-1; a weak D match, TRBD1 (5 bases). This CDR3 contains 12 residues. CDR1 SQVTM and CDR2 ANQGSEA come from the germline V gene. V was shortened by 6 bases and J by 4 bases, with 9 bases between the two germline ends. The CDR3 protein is CSVVRVTGELFF. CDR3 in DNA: TGCAGCGTAGTCAGGGTCACCGGGGAGCTGTTTTTT.

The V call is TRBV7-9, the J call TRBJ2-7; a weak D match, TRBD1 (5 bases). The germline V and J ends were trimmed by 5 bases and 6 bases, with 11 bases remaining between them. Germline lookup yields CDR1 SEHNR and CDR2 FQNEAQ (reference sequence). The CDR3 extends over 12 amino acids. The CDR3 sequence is CASSPGIPEQYF. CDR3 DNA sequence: TGTGCCAGCAGCCCAGGGATCCCCGAGCAGTACTTC.

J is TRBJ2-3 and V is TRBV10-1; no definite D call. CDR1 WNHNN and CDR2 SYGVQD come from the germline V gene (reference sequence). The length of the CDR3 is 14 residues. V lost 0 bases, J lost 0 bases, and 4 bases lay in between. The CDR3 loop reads CASSESRSTDTQYF. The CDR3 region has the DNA TGCGCCAGCAGTGAGTCGAGAAGCACAGATACGCAGTATTTT.

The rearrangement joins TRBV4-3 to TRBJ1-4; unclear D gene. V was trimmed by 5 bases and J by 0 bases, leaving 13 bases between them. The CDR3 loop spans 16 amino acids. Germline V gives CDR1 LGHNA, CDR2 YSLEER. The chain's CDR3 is CASSYATGPTNEKLFF. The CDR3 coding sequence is TGCGCCAGCAGCTACGCAACTGGGCCAACTAATGAAAAACTGTTTTTT.

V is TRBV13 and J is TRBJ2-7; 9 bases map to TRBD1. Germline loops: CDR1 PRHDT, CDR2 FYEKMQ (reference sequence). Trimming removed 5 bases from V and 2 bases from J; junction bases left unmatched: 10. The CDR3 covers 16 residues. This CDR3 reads CASSTRTGTGTYEQYF. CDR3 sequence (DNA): TGTGCCAGCAGCACCAGAACCGGGACAGGGACCTACGAGCAGTACTTC. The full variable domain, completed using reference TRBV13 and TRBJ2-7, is AAGVIQSPRHLIKEKRETATLKCYPIPRHDTVYWYQQGPGQDPQFLISFYEKMQSDKGSIPDRFSAQQFSDYHSELNMSSLELGDSALYFCASSTRTGTGTYEQYFGPGTRLTVT.

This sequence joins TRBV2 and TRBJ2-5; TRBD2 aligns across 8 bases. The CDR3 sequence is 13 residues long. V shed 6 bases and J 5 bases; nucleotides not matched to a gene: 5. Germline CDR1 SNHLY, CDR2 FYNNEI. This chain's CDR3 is CASRGLGGETQYF. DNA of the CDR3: TGTGCCAGCAGGGGACTAGGAGGGGAGACCCAGTACTTC.

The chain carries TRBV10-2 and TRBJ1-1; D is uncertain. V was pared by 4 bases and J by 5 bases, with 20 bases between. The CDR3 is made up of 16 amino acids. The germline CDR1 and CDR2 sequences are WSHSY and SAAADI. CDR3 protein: CASSVYSPSDGTEAFF. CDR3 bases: TGCGCCAGCAGTGTATACTCCCCTAGTGATGGGACTGAAGCTTTCTTT.

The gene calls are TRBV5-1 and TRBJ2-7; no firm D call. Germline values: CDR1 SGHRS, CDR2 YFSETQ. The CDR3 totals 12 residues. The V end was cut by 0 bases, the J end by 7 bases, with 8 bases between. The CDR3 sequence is CASSLAPGEQYF. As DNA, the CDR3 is TGCGCCAGCAGCTTGGCCCCGGGTGAGCAGTACTTC. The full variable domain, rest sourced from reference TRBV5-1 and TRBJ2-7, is KAGVTQTPRYLIKTRGQQVTLSCSPISGHRSVSWYQQTPGQGLQFLFEYFSETQRNKGNFPGRFSGRQFSNSRSEMNVSTLELGDSALYLCASSLAPGEQYFGPGTRLTVT.

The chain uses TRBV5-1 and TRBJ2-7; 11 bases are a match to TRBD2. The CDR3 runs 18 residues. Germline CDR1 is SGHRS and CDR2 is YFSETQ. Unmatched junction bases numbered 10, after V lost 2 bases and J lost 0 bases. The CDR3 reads CASSLEGNSGRASYEQYF. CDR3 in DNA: TGCGCCAGCAGCTTAGAGGGTAATAGCGGGAGGGCCTCCTACGAGCAGTACTTC.

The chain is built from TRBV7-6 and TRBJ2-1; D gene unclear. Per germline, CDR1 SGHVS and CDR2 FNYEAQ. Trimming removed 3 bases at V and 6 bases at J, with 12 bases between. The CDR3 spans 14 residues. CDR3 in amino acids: CASSFLDGPNEQFF. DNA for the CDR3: TGTGCCAGCAGCTTCTTGGACGGCCCCAATGAGCAGTTCTTC.

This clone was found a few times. CDR3 sequence reads: CASSVLVQETQYF. The CDR3, as DNA: TGTGCCAGCAGCGTGCTAGTCCAAGAGACCCAGTACTTC. This chain joins TRBV2 and TRBJ2-5; D not resolved. With 6 bases removed from V and 1 base from J, the gap between germline ends came to 9 bases. This CDR3 contains 13 residues. Germline V gives CDR1 SNHLY, CDR2 FYNNEI.

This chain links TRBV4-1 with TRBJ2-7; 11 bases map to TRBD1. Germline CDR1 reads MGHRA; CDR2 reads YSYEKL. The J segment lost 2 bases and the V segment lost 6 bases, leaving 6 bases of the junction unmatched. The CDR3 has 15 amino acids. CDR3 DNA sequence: TGCGCCAGCAGTCCAGGGACAGGGGGTCCCTACGAGCAGTACTTC. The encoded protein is CASSPGTGGPYEQYF.

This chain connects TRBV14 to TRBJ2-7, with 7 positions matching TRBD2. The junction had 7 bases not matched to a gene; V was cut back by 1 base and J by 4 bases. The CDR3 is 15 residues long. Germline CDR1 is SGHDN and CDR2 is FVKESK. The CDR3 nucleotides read TGTGCCAGCAGCCAAGGCGGGAGCAGAGGATACGAGCAGTACTTC. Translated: CASSQGGSRGYEQYF.

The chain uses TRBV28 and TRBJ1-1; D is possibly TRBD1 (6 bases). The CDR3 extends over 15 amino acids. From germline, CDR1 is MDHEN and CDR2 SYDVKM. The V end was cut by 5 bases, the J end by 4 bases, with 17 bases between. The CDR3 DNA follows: TGTGCCAGCAGTATAGGGACATTCGGCGGCACTGAAGCTTTCTTT. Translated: CASSIGTFGGTEAFF.